Detailed here is one T cell receptor beta chain. Reverse transcription of extracted RNA yielded cDNA, which provided the sequencing template. Profiled with immunoSEQ multiplex PCR; TCRdb holds only in-frame clones, not every one. The table has 200,000 or so clones, around two fifths seen once; the top ten hold over 2%. This entry belongs to a study of CD8+ T cells in alopecia areata. Described treatment: oral pan-JAK inhibitor, 5-10 mg twice daily. V dropped 5 bases and J dropped 5; count of bases not matched to a gene: 9. The CDR3 is made up of 15 amino acids. Looked up from germline, CDR1 is LNHDA and CDR2 is SQIVND (reference sequence).

The rearrangement joins TRBV19 to TRBJ1-2, with TRBD1 identical over 9 bases. The receptor was isolated from a human donor with alopecia areata. The sample here was CD4+ T cells sorted from blood, taken between weeks 36 and 40, from a patient treated with tofacitinib. The CDR3 loop is CASSEHRGREYGYTF. CDR3 coding DNA: TGTGCCAGTAGTGAACACAGGGGGCGCGAGTATGGCTACACCTTC. Based on the CDR3 plus reference TRBV19 and TRBJ1-2, the full variable domain is DGGITQSPKYLFRKEGQNVTLSCEQNLNHDAMYWYRQDPGQGLRLIYYSQIVNDFQKGDIAEGYSVSREKKESFPLTVTSAQKNPTAFYLCASSEHRGREYGYTFGSGTRLTVV.